This note documents a single T cell receptor (beta chain) sequence. Its matching antigen is unknown. Other DNA sequences in the sample encode the same CDR3. This sample is part of a study of shared clonotypes between healthy human individuals. Generated by immunoSEQ multiplex PCR, the TCRdb table keeps only in-frame clones and is missing some. This table has about 870,000 clones, around 93% appearing once. Findings and caveats of the study: Limited genetic and exposure-history diversity came from having few donors. Estimated richness was generally greater in naive than memory subsets. Rarefaction showed sorted-subset sequencing was incomplete despite large depth.

CDR3 length equals 15 residues. Germline CDR1 reads SGHTS; CDR2 reads YDEGEE. The V segment lost 4 bases and the J segment 3 bases; nucleotides outside the gene matches: 2. The naive CD8 subset, CD45RO-negative cells positively selected for CCR7, excluded terminally differentiated effector memory CD45RA+ cells. Each of the donors was a healthy adult who was HIV-negative and had not had a recent acute infection or vaccination. The clonotype was recovered from a man aged 30 to 39 in good health. The chain employs TRBV5-8 and TRBJ2-5; TRBD2 matches at 14 bases. Material for sequencing was naive CD8+ T cells sorted from blood. The CDR3 DNA reads as TGTGCCAGCAGCCCGGGACTAGCGGGAGAAGAGACCCAGTACTTC. The encoded protein is CASSPGLAGEETQYF.